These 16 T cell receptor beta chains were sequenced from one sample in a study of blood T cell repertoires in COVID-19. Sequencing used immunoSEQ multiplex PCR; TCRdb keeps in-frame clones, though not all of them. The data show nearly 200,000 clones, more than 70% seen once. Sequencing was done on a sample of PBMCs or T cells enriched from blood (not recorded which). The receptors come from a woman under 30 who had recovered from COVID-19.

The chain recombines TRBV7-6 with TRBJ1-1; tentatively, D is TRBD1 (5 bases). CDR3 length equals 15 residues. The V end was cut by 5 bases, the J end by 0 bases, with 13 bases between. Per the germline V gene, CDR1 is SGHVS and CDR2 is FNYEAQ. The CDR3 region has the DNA TGTGCCAGCAGCGGGAAAGGGGATTTGAACACTGAAGCTTTCTTT. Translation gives CASSGKGDLNTEAFF.

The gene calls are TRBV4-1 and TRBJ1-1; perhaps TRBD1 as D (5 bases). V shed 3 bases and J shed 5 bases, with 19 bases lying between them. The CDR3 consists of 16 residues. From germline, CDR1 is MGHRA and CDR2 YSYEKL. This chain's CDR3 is CASSHELSGEGTEAFF. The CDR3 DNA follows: TGCGCCAGCAGCCACGAATTGTCCGGGGAGGGGACTGAAGCTTTCTTT.

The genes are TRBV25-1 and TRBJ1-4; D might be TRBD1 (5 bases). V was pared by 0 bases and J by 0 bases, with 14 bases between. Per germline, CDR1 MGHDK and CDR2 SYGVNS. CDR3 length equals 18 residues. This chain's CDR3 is CASSEYLDSSATNEKLFF. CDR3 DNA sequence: TGTGCCAGCAGTGAATATTTAGACAGCTCTGCAACTAATGAAAAACTGTTTTTT.

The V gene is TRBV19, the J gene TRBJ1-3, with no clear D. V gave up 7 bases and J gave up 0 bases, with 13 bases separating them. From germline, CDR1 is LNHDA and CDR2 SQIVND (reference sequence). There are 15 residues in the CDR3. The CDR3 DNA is TGTGCCAGTACCCTCCGTTACTTCTCTGGAAACACCATATATTTT. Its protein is CASTLRYFSGNTIYF.

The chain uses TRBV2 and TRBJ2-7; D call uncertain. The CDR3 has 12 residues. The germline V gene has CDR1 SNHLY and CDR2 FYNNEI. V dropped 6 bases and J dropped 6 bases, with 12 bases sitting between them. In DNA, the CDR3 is TGTGCCAGCAGGCCATTAACCGGCGAGCAGTACTTC. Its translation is CASRPLTGEQYF.

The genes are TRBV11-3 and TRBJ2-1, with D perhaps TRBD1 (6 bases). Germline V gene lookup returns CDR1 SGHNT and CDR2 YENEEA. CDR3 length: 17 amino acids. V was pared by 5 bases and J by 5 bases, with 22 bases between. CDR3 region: CASSPSGWQGKDNEQFF. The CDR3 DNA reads TGTGCCAGCAGCCCCTCGGGGTGGCAGGGGAAGGACAATGAGCAGTTCTTC.

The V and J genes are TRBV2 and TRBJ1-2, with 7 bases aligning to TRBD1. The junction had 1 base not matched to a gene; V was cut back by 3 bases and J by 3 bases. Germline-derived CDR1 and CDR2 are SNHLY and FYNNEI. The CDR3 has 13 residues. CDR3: CASSEGQHYGYTF. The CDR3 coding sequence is TGTGCCAGCAGTGAGGGACAGCACTATGGCTACACCTTC.

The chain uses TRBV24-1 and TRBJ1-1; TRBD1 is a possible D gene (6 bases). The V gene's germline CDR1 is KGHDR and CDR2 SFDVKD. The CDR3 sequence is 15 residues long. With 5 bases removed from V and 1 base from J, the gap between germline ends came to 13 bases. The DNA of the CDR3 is TGTGCCACCAGTGCCCAGGGGAGGGGGAACACTGAAGCTTTCTTT. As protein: CATSAQGRGNTEAFF.

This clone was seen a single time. In DNA, the CDR3 is TGTGCCAGCAGCCACACCCTCAGGCCCTCTGGAAACACCATATATTTT. It encodes CASSHTLRPSGNTIYF. The chain employs TRBV3-1 (or the pseudogene TRBV3-2) and TRBJ1-3; no clear D. The germline gives CDR1 LGHDT, CDR2 YNNKEL (reference sequence). V was shortened by 3 bases and J by 0 bases, with 12 bases between the two germline ends. The CDR3 has 16 amino acids.

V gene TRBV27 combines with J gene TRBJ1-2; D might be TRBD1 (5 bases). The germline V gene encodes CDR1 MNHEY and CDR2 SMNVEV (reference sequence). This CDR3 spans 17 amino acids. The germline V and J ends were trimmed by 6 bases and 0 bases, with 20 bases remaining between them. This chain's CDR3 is CASRLLDPGLPNYGYTF. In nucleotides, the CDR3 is TGTGCCAGCAGACTACTAGATCCGGGACTCCCTAACTATGGCTACACCTTC.

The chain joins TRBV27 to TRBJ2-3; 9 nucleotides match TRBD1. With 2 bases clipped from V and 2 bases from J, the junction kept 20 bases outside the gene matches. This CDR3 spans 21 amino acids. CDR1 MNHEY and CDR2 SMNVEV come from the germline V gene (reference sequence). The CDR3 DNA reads TGTGCCAGCAGTTTAGGAGTCCCCGAACAAACAGACAGGGGGAACACAGATACGCAGTATTTT. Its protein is CASSLGVPEQTDRGNTDTQYF.

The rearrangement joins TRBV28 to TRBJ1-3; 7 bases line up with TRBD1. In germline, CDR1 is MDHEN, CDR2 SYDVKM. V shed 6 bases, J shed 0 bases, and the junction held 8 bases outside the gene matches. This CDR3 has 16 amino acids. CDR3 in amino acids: CASSQTGTDSGNTIYF. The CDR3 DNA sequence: TGTGCCAGCAGCCAGACCGGGACAGACTCTGGAAACACCATATATTTT.

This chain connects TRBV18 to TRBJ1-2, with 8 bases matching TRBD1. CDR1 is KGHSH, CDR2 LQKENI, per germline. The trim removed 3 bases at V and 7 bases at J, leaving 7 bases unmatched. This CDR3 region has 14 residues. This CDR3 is CASSPGTGIFGYTF. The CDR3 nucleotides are TGTGCCAGCTCACCGGGGACAGGAATATTTGGCTACACCTTC.

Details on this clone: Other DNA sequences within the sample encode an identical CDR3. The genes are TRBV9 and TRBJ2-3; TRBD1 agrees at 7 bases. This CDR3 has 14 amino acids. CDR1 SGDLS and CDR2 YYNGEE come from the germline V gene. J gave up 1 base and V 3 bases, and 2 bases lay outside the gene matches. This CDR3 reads CASSAGQGTDTQYF. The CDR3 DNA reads TGTGCCAGCAGCGCCGGACAGGGCACAGATACGCAGTATTTT.

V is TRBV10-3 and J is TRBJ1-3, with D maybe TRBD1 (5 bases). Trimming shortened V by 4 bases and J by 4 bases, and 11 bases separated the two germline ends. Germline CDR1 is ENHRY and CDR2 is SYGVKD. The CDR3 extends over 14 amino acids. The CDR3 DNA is TGTGCCATCAGTGGTGGGGCGCGGGGAAACACCATATATTTT. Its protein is CAISGGARGNTIYF.

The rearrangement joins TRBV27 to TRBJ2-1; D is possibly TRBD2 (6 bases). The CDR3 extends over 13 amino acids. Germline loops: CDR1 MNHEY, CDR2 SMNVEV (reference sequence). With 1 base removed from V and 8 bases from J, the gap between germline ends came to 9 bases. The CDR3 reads CASSLWRADEQFF. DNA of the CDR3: TGTGCCAGCAGTTTATGGAGGGCAGATGAGCAGTTCTTC.